The present TCR beta chain was sequenced within a study of chemoradiotherapy in HPV16-positive cancers. Study at large: Functional T-cell assays on a couple of HPV16-positive patients' cells defined candidate HPV-specific clones and common TCR motifs. Study results and limitations: For HPV16-positive patients, expanding HPV-responsive T cells associated with longer recurrence-free survival. Only a couple of HPV16-positive patients supplied the functional HPV-specificity definition.

Libraries were prepared by immunoSEQ multiplex PCR; TCRdb keeps only in-frame clonotypes and omits some of them. Of over a thousand clones in the sample, around 82% were seen once. In regard to this clone: Antigen specificity is unknown.

Samples were taken several times over chemoradiotherapy. With 2 bases removed from V and 2 bases from J, the gap between germline ends came to 6 bases. Germline-derived CDR1 and CDR2 are MDHEN and SYDVKM. CDR3 size: 13 residues. The sample here was tumor tissue, taken from a patient who underwent chemoradiotherapy. This TCR was recovered from a human donor with HPV-associated anogenital cancer. The rearrangement links TRBV28 to TRBJ1-2; no clear D gene. CDR3 nucleotide sequence: TGTGCCAGCAGTTTAGGGGAAAACTATGGCTACACCTTC. Its protein product is CASSLGENYGYTF.